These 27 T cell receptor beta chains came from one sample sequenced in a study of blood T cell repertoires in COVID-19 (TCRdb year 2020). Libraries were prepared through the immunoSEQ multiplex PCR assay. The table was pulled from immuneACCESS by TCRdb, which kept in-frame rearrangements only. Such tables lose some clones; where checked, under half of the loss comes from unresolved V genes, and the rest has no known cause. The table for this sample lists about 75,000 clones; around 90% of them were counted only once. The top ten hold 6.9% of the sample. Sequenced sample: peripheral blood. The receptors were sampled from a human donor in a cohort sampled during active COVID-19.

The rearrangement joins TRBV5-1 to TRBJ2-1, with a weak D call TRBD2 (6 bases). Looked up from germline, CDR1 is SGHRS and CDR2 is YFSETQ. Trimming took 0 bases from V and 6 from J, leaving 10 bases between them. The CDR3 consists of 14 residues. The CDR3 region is CASSLERRGNEQFF. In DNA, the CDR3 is TGCGCCAGCAGCTTGGAGCGGAGGGGCAATGAGCAGTTCTTC. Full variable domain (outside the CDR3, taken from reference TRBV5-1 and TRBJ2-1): KAGVTQTPRYLIKTRGQQVTLSCSPISGHRSVSWYQQTPGQGLQFLFEYFSETQRNKGNFPGRFSGRQFSNSRSEMNVSTLELGDSALYLCASSLERRGNEQFFGPGTRLTVL.

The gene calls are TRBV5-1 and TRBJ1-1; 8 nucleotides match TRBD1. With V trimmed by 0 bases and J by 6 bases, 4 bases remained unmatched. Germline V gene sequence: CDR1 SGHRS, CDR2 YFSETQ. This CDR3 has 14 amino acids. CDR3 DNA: TGCGCCAGCAGCTTGGAGTGGACAGGGCCTGAAGCTTTCTTT. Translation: CASSLEWTGPEAFF. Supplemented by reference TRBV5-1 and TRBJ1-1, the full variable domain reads KAGVTQTPRYLIKTRGQQVTLSCSPISGHRSVSWYQQTPGQGLQFLFEYFSETQRNKGNFPGRFSGRQFSNSRSEMNVSTLELGDSALYLCASSLEWTGPEAFFGQGTRLTVV.

CDR3 DNA sequence: TGTGCCAGCAGCCACGTGACAGGGGGCGATCGCTTTGACTATGGCTACACCTTC. It translates to CASSHVTGGDRFDYGYTF. The V call is TRBV4-2, the J call TRBJ1-2; TRBD1 matches 10 bases. The trim removed 3 bases at V and 3 bases at J, leaving 13 bases unmatched. This CDR3 is 18 amino acids long. Germline assignment: CDR1 LGHNA and CDR2 YNFKEQ.

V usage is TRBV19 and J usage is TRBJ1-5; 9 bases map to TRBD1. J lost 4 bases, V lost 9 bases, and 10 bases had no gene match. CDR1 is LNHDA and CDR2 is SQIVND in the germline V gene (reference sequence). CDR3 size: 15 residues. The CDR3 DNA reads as TGTGCCAGCAGAACGACAGGGGGAGAAAATCAGCCCCAGCATTTT. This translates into CASRTTGGENQPQHF. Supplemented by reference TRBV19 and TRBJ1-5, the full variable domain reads DGGITQSPKYLFRKEGQNVTLSCEQNLNHDAMYWYRQDPGQGLRLIYYSQIVNDFQKGDIAEGYSVSREKKESFPLTVTSAQKNPTAFYLCASRTTGGENQPQHFGDGTRLSIL.

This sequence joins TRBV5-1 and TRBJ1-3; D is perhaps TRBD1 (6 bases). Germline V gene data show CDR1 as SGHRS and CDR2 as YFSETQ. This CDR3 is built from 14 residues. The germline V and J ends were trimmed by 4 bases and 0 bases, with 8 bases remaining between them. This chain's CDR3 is CASSVGGSGNTIYF. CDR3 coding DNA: TGCGCCAGCAGCGTAGGGGGCTCTGGAAACACCATATATTTT.

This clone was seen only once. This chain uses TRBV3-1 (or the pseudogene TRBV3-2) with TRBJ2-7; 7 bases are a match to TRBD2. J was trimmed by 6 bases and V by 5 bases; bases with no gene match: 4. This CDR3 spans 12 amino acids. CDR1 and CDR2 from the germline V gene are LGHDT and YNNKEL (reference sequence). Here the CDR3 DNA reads TGTGCCAGCAGCAGATCGGGGGGCGAGCAGTACTTC. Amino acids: CASSRSGGEQYF.

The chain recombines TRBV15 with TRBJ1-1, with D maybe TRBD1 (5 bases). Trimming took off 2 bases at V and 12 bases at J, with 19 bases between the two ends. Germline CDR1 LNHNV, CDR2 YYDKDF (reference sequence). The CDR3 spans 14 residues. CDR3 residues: CATSRQQERTYPFF. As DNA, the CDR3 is TGTGCCACCAGCAGACAACAGGAACGTACTTACCCTTTCTTT.

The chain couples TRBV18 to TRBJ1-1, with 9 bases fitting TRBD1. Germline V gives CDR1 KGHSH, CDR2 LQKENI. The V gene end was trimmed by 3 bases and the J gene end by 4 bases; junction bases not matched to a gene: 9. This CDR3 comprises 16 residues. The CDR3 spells CASSPSQGASGTEAFF. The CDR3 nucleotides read TGTGCCAGCTCACCCTCACAGGGGGCGAGTGGCACTGAAGCTTTCTTT. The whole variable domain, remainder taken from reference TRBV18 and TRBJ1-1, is NAGVMQNPRHLVRRRGQEARLRCSPMKGHSHVYWYRQLPEEGLKFMVYLQKENIIDESGMPKERFSAEFPKEGPSILRIQQVVRGDSAAYFCASSPSQGASGTEAFFGQGTRLTVV.

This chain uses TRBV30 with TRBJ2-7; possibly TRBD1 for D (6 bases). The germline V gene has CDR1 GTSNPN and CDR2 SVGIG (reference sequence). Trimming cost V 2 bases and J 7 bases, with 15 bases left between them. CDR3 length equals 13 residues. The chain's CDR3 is CAWSPDRLREQYF. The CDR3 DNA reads TGTGCCTGGAGTCCAGACAGGCTAAGGGAGCAGTACTTC.

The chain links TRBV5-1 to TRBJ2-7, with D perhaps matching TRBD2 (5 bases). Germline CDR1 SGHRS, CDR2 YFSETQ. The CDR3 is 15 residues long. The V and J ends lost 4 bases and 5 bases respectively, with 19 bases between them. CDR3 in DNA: TGCGCCAGCAGCCCACTCCCGGCTAGCAGCGACGAGCAGTACTTC. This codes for CASSPLPASSDEQYF.

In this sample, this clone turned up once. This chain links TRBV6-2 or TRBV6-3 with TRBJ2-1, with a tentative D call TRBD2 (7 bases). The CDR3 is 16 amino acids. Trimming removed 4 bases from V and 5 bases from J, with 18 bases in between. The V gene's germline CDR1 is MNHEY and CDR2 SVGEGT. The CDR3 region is CASSSYLGGVDNEQFF. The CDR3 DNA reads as TGTGCCAGCAGTTCCTACCTAGGGGGGGTGGACAATGAGCAGTTCTTC.

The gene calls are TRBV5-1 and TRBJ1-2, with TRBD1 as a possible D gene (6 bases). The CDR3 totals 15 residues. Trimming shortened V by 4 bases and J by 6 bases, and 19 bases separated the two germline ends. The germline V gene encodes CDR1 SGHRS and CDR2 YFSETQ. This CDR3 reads CASSPVTGGPDGYTF. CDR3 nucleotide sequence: TGCGCCAGCAGCCCAGTGACAGGAGGTCCTGATGGCTACACCTTC.

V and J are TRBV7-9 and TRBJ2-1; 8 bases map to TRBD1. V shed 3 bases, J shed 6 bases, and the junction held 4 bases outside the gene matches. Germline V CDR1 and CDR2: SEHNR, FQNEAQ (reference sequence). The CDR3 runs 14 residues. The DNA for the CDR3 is TGTGCCAGCAGCTTCCCGACAGGGGCCAATGAGCAGTTCTTC. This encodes CASSFPTGANEQFF.

The CDR3 nucleotides are TGTGCCAGCAGCCTCCAGGTCGGGGTTTGGGAAAAACTGTTTTTT. Translation: CASSLQVGVWEKLFF. The chain employs TRBV9 and TRBJ1-4; D unclear. CDR1 is SGDLS, CDR2 YYNGEE, per germline. The length of the CDR3 is 15 residues. V lost 4 bases and J lost 8, with 18 bases in between.

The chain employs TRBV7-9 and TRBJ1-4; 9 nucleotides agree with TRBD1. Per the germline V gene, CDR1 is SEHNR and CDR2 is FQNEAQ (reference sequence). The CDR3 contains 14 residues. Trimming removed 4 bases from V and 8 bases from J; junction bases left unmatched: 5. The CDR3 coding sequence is TGTGCCAGCAGCTCACAGGGGGCGAACGAAAAACTGTTTTTT. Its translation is CASSSQGANEKLFF.

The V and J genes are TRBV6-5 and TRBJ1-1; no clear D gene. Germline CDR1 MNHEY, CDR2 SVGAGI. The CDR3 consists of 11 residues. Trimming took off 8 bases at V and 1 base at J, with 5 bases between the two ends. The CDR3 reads CASLWNTEAFF. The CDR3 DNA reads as TGTGCCAGCCTATGGAACACTGAAGCTTTCTTT.

In nucleotides, the CDR3 is TGCAGCGTTGGGGCCAATGGCTACACCTTC. This gives the protein CSVGANGYTF. V is TRBV29-1 and J is TRBJ1-2; no definite D call. V was clipped by 4 bases and J by 6 bases, with 6 bases between them. Germline CDR1 SQVTM, CDR2 ANQGSEA. The CDR3 extends over 10 amino acids.

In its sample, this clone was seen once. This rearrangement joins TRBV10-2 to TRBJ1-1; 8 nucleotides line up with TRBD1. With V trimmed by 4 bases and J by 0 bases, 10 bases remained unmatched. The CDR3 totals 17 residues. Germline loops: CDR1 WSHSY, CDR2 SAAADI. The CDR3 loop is CASSGTGFGSMNTEAFF. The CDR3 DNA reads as TGCGCCAGCAGTGGGACAGGGTTCGGGAGCATGAACACTGAAGCTTTCTTT.

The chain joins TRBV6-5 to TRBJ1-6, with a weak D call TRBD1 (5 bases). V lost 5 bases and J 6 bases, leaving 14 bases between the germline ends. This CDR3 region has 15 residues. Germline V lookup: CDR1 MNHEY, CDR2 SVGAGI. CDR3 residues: CASSRLSGFNSPLHF. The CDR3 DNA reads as TGTGCCAGCAGTCGACTGTCAGGGTTTAATTCACCCCTCCACTTT.

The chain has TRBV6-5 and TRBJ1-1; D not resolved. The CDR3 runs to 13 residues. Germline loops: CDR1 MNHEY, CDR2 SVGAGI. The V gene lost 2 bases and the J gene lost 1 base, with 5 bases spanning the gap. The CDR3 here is CASSYGQNTEAFF. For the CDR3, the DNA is TGTGCCAGCAGTTACGGGCAGAACACTGAAGCTTTCTTT.

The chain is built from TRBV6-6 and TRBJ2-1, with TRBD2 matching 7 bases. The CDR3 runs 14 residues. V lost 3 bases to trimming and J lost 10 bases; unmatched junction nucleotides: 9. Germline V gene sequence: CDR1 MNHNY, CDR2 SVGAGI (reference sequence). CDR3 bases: TGTGCCAGCAGTTATAAAGCGGGGCCGTCCGAGCAGTTCTTC. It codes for CASSYKAGPSEQFF.

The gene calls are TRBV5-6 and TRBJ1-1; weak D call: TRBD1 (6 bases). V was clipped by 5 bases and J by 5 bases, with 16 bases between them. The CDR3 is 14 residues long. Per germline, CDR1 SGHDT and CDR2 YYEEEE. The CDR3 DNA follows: TGTGCCAGCAGATTTAACCAGGGGTATACTGAAGCTTTCTTT. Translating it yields CASRFNQGYTEAFF. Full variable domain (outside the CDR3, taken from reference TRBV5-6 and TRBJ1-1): DAGVTQSPTHLIKTRGQQVTLRCSPKSGHDTVSWYQQALGQGPQFIFQYYEEEERQRGNFPDRFSGHQFPNYSSELNVNALLLGDSALYLCASRFNQGYTEAFFGQGTRLTVV.

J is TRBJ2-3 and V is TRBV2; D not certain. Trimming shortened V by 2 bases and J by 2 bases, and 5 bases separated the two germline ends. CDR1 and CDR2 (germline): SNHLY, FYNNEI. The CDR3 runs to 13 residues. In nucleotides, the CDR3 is TGTGCCAGCAGTGAACCCTTCACAGATACGCAGTATTTT. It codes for CASSEPFTDTQYF.

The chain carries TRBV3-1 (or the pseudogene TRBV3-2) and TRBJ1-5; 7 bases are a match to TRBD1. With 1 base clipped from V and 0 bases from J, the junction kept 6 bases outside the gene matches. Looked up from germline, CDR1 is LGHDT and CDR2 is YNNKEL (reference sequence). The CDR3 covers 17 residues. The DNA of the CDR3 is TGTGCCAGCAGCCAAGGACCGCAGGGGGGTAGCAATCAGCCCCAGCATTTT. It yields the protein CASSQGPQGGSNQPQHF.

CDR3: CATSRVGGRGNTGELFF. The CDR3 nucleotides read TGTGCCACCAGCAGAGTAGGCGGGAGGGGGAACACCGGGGAGCTGTTTTTT. This chain links TRBV15 with TRBJ2-2; 9 bases align to TRBD2. V shed 1 base, J shed 1 base, and the junction held 4 bases outside the gene matches. The CDR3 is 17 residues long. The V gene's germline CDR1 is LNHNV and CDR2 YYDKDF (reference sequence).

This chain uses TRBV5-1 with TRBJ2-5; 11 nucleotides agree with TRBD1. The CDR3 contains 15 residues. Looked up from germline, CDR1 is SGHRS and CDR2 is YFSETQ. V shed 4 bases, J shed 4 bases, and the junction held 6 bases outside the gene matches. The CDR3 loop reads CASSGGQGGPETQYF. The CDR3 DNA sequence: TGCGCCAGCAGCGGGGGACAGGGGGGTCCAGAGACCCAGTACTTC.

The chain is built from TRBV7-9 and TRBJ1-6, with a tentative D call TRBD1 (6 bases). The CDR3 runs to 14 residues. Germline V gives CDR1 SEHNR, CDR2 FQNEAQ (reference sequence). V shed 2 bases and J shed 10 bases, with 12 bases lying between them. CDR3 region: CASSLPGAQSPLHF. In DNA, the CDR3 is TGTGCCAGCAGCTTACCAGGGGCGCAGTCACCCCTCCACTTT. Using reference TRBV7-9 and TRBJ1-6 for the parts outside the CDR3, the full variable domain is DTGVSQNPRHKITKRGQNVTFRCDPISEHNRLYWYRQTLGQGPEFLTYFQNEAQLEKSRLLSDRFSAERPKGSFSTLEIQRTEQGDSAMYLCASSLPGAQSPLHFGNGTRLTVT.